Listed here are 21 T cell receptor beta chains from one sample, sequenced in a study of CD8 T cells in Susac syndrome. An amount of RNA that ranged from roughly 0.45 to 1 ug was reverse transcribed with random hexamers. TCRdb used MiXCR to reprocess the immunoSEQ multiplex PCR reads, holding one entry per CDR3 protein. Among some 150,000 distinct CDR3 sequences listed, about 95% were seen once. The sequenced sample was CD8+ T cells from PBMCs. All receptors derive from a human donor with multiple sclerosis.

The J gene is TRBJ2-6, the V gene TRBV20-1; no reliable D call. CDR3 size: 13 residues. Germline-derived CDR1 and CDR2 are DFQATT and SNEGSKA (reference sequence). Between the trimmed V and J ends, which lost 3 bases and 4 bases, there was a span of 7 bases. This CDR3 is CSARVPGANVLTF. The CDR3 nucleotides read TGCAGTGCTAGGGTGCCCGGGGCCAACGTCCTGACTTTC.

The genes are TRBV20-1 and TRBJ2-7, with a tentative D call TRBD2 (6 bases). The ends were cut back, 6 bases at V and 0 bases at J, with 15 bases in the middle. The length of the CDR3 is 14 residues. Germline V gives CDR1 DFQATT, CDR2 SNEGSKA (reference sequence). CDR3 region: CSASAAGSSYEQYF. DNA of the CDR3: TGCAGTGCCTCGGCGGCGGGGAGCTCCTACGAGCAGTACTTC.

V usage is TRBV15 and J usage is TRBJ1-6; D is unclear. CDR3 length: 15 residues. Trimming cost V 1 base and J 3 bases, with 7 bases left between them. Germline CDR1 is LNHNV and CDR2 is YYDKDF (reference sequence). Here the CDR3 reads CATSRGGYYNSPLHF. In DNA form, the CDR3 reads TGTGCCACCAGCAGAGGCGGATACTATAATTCACCCCTCCACTTT.

This clonotype was observed a single time. The rearrangement joins TRBV20-1 to TRBJ1-5; 7 positions match TRBD1. Unmatched junction bases numbered 5, after V lost 1 base and J lost 5 bases. This CDR3 is 14 amino acids long. The V gene's germline CDR1 is DFQATT and CDR2 SNEGSKA (reference sequence). The CDR3 DNA follows: TGCAGTGCTAGAGCTGGGACAGAACATCAGCCCCAGCATTTT. Translation: CSARAGTEHQPQHF.

This chain joins TRBV4-1 and TRBJ2-1; D is unresolved. The ends were cut back, 3 bases at V and 2 bases at J, with 5 bases in the middle. Germline V gene data show CDR1 as MGHRA and CDR2 as YSYEKL. This CDR3 has 13 residues. In DNA, the CDR3 is TGCGCCAGCAGCCATGGCACCTACAATGAGCAGTTCTTC. Translated, it gives CASSHGTYNEQFF.

V gene TRBV20-1 combines with J gene TRBJ2-7; 9 bases fit TRBD1. Germline V gene lookup returns CDR1 DFQATT and CDR2 SNEGSKA (reference sequence). The CDR3 is 13 amino acids. The V segment lost 6 bases and the J segment 8 bases; nucleotides outside the gene matches: 11. CDR3 residues: CSARQGGHPQQYF. The CDR3 DNA reads TGCAGTGCACGACAGGGGGGCCACCCCCAGCAGTACTTC.

This sequence joins TRBV7-8 and TRBJ2-1; D is unresolved. The CDR3 spans 14 residues. Germline V gene lookup returns CDR1 SGHVS and CDR2 FQNEAQ. Trimming cost V 2 bases and J 2 bases, with 7 bases left between them. CDR3 in amino acids: CASSLRATYNEQFF. The CDR3 DNA sequence: TGTGCCAGCAGCTTAAGGGCTACCTACAATGAGCAGTTCTTC.

This clonotype was observed once. The V gene is TRBV4-1, the J gene TRBJ2-7; TRBD1 might be the D (5 bases). The germline gives CDR1 MGHRA, CDR2 YSYEKL. This CDR3 spans 13 amino acids. V was shortened by 1 base and J by 3 bases, with 7 bases between the two germline ends. Here the CDR3 DNA reads TGCGCCAGCAGCCAAGTAGGGGACTACGAGCAGTACTTC. Protein sequence: CASSQVGDYEQYF.

This chain links TRBV12-3 or TRBV12-4 with TRBJ2-2, with unresolved D. The CDR3 is 11 amino acids. With 3 bases removed from V and 9 bases from J, the gap between germline ends came to 5 bases. The CDR3 sequence is CASSFGRELFF. The DNA of the CDR3 is TGTGCCAGCAGTTTTGGCCGGGAGCTGTTTTTT.

This chain uses TRBV5-6 with TRBJ2-7; 8 bases fit TRBD1. CDR3 length: 16 amino acids. With 3 bases clipped from V and 5 bases from J, the junction kept 13 bases outside the gene matches. CDR1 SGHDT and CDR2 YYEEEE come from the germline V gene. The CDR3 region has the DNA TGTGCCAGCAGCTGGAGTAAAGACAGGGGTTGGGACGAGCAGTACGTC. Translation: CASSWSKDRGWDEQYV.

The table lists this clonotype with a few counts. The gene calls are TRBV29-1 and TRBJ2-7; TRBD1 might be the D (5 bases). This CDR3 is built from 12 residues. V lost 4 bases and J lost 2, with 9 bases in between. CDR1 SQVTM and CDR2 ANQGSEA come from the germline V gene. This chain's CDR3 is CSVGTGTYEQYF. CDR3 nucleotides: TGCAGCGTTGGTACAGGAACCTACGAGCAGTACTTC.

The gene calls are TRBV19 and TRBJ1-2; D is perhaps TRBD1 (5 bases). The CDR3 runs to 12 residues. Germline CDR1 reads LNHDA; CDR2 reads SQIVND (reference sequence). V lost 11 bases and J lost 2, with 12 bases in between. The CDR3 DNA reads TGTGCCGCGCAGACAGAAAACTATGGCTACACCTTC. Protein sequence: CAAQTENYGYTF.

The chain links TRBV20-1 to TRBJ1-4, with 9 nucleotides matching TRBD1. This CDR3 has 16 amino acids. Trimming at V came to 5 bases and at J to 2 bases, leaving 9 bases not matched to a gene. CDR1 and CDR2 from the germline V gene are DFQATT and SNEGSKA (reference sequence). CDR3 protein: CSALLSGTGTNEKLFF. The CDR3 DNA follows: TGCAGTGCTTTATTATCCGGGACAGGGACTAATGAAAAACTGTTTTTT.

This clonotype occurred once. This chain joins TRBV29-1 and TRBJ1-1, with TRBD1 as a possible D gene (6 bases). Germline CDR1 reads SQVTM; CDR2 reads ANQGSEA. The V end was cut by 6 bases, the J end by 5 bases, with 19 bases between. The CDR3 length is 14 residues. In DNA form, the CDR3 reads TGCAGCGTCCCGATGGGGGGGGCGGATACTGAAGCTTTCTTT. Its translation: CSVPMGGADTEAFF.

The genes are TRBV30 and TRBJ1-5; 7 bases map to TRBD1. Germline V lookup: CDR1 GTSNPN, CDR2 SVGIG (reference sequence). Germline trimming cut 5 bases from V and 2 bases from J; bases unmatched to any gene: 6. The CDR3 is 14 residues long. The CDR3 bases are TGTGCCTGGGACCCAGGACAGGGCAATCAGCCCCAGCATTTT. This gives the protein CAWDPGQGNQPQHF.

J is TRBJ2-3 and V is TRBV9; tentative D call: TRBD1 (5 bases). Trimming stripped 1 base from V and 0 bases from J, with 9 bases between. Per germline, CDR1 SGDLS and CDR2 YYNGEE. The CDR3 loop spans 15 amino acids. The CDR3 loop is CASSVWGSSTDTQYF. As DNA, the CDR3 is TGTGCCAGCAGCGTATGGGGCTCTAGCACAGATACGCAGTATTTT.

The chain is built from TRBV12-3 or TRBV12-4 and TRBJ2-5, with 12 bases aligning to TRBD2. V trimming: 1 base; J trimming: 2 bases; junction bases outside the gene matches: 5. The CDR3 has 17 amino acids. Here the CDR3 reads CASSLDWLAGGQETQYF. CDR3 in DNA: TGTGCCAGCAGTTTAGATTGGCTAGCGGGGGGGCAAGAGACCCAGTACTTC.

V is TRBV11-2 and J is TRBJ2-7; D is uncertain. V lost 5 bases and J lost 2, with 16 bases in between. Germline V gene data show CDR1 as SGHAT and CDR2 as FQNNGV. The CDR3 loop spans 15 amino acids. In DNA form, the CDR3 reads TGTGCCAGCAGCCTTGGAACAGCGCTACCCTACGAGCAGTACTTC. Protein product: CASSLGTALPYEQYF.

The gene calls are TRBV4-1 and TRBJ2-1; 8 bases match TRBD1. The CDR3 length is 14 residues. Per germline, CDR1 MGHRA and CDR2 YSYEKL. V dropped 4 bases and J dropped 8; count of bases not matched to a gene: 7. The CDR3 sequence: CASSLWTGRDEQFF. CDR3 nucleotides: TGCGCCAGCAGCCTCTGGACAGGGCGGGATGAGCAGTTCTTC.

The V gene is TRBV14, the J gene TRBJ1-1, with no clear D. CDR3 size: 15 residues. The V and J ends lost 4 bases and 0 bases respectively, with 12 bases between them. Germline V gives CDR1 SGHDN, CDR2 FVKESK. CDR3 DNA: TGTGCCAGCAGCCTAGTTAGGATCATGAACACTGAAGCTTTCTTT. It is translated as CASSLVRIMNTEAFF.

The rearrangement links TRBV27 to TRBJ1-2; maybe TRBD1 (5 bases). Trimming took 0 bases from V and 5 from J, leaving 13 bases between them. This CDR3 has 15 amino acids. Per germline, CDR1 MNHEY and CDR2 SMNVEV (reference sequence). The CDR3 DNA sequence: TGTGCCAGCAGTTTATCGAATAGTGGGGGTTATGGCTACACCTTC. This translates into CASSLSNSGGYGYTF.